This TCR beta chain was captured by sequencing in a study of spatial heterogeneity in lung cancer. Study overall: Mean representation of each unique TCR and UMI combination in the raw reads exceeded ten occurrences.

General study points: Ubiquitous expanded tumor TCRs appeared in blood more at resection than follow-up.

V shed 1 base and J shed 0 bases, with 7 bases lying between them. The germline gives CDR1 MDHEN, CDR2 SYDVKM. CDR3 size: 14 residues. A distinct unique molecular identifier was carried by each TCR cDNA molecule. Using its own MiXCR run on the 5' RACE reads, TCRdb lists one record per CDR3 protein. The sample shows around 89,000 distinct CDR3 sequences, about 12% of them seen only once. Worth noting for this clonotype: The antigen is not known.

Time point denoted: sample taken at primary tumor resection. The donors comprised some 72 untreated early-stage non-small cell lung cancer patients. This clonotype was sampled from a male donor with early-stage non-small cell lung cancer. The specimen comprised PBMCs, sampled at surgery. The rearrangement links TRBV28 to TRBJ2-7; D is uncertain. This chain's CDR3 is CASSLSEFSYEQYF. CDR3 nucleotide sequence: TGTGCCAGCAGTTTATCCGAATTCTCCTACGAGCAGTACTTC.